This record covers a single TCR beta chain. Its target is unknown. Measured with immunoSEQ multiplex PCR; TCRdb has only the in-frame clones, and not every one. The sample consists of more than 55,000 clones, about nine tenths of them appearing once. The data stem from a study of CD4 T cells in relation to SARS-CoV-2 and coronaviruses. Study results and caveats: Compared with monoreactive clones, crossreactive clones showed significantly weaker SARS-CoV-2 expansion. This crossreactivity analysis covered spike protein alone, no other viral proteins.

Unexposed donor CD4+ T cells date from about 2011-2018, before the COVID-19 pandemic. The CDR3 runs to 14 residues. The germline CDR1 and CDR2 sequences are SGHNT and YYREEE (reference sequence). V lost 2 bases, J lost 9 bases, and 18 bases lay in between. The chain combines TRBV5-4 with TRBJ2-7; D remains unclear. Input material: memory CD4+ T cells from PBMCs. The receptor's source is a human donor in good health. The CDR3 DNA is TGTGCCAGCAGCTTTAGAGGCAGCCGATCGGGGCAGTACTTC. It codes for CASSFRGSRSGQYF.